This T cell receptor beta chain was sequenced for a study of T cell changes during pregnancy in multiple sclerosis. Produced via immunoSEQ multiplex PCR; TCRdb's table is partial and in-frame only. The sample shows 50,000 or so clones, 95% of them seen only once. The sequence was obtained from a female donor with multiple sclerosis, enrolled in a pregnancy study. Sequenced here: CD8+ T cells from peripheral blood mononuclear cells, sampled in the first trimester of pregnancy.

The DNA of the CDR3 is TGCAGCGTATTCGGAGGGAGCTCCTACGAGCAGTACTTC. Its translation is CSVFGGSSYEQYF. The chain links TRBV29-1 to TRBJ2-7; maybe TRBD2 (6 bases). Trimming cost V 6 bases and J 0 bases, with 12 bases left between them. CDR1 SQVTM and CDR2 ANQGSEA come from the germline V gene. CDR3 length: 13 amino acids.